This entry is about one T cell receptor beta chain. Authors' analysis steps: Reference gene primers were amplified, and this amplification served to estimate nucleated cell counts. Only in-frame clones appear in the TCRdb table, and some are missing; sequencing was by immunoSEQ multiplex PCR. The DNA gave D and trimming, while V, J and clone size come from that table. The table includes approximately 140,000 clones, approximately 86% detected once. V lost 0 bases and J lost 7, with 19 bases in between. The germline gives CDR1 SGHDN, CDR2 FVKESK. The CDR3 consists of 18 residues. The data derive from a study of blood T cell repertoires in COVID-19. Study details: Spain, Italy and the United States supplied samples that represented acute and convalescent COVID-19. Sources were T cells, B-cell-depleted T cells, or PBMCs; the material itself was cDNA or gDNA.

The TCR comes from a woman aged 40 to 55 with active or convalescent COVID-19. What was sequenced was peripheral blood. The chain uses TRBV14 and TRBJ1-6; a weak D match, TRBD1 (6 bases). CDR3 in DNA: TGTGCCAGCAGCCAAGAAGGAAATCAGGGGCTATTGAATTCACCCCTCCACTTT. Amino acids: CASSQEGNQGLLNSPLHF.